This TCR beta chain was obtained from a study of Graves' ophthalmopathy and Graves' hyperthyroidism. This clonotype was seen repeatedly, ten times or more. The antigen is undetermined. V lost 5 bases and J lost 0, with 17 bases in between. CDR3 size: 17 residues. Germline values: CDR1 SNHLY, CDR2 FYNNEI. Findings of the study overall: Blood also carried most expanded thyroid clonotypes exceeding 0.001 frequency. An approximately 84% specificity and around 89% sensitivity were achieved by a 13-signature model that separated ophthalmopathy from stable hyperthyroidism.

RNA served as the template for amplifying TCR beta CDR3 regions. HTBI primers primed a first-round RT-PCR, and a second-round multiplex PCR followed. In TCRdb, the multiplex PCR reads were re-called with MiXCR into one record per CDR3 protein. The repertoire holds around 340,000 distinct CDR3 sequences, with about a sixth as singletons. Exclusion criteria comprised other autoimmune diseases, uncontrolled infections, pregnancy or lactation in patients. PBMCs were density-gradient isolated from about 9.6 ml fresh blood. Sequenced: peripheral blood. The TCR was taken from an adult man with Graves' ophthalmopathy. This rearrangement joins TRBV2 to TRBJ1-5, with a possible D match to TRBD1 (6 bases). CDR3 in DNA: TGTGCCAGCAGTTCAGGGGTCGGGCAATATAGCAATCAGCCCCAGCATTTT. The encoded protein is CASSSGVGQYSNQPQHF.